Given below is one T cell receptor (beta chain) in context. Antigen: not known. This entry comes from a study of T cell responses to AZD1222 COVID-19 vaccine. Sequencing was performed with immunoSEQ multiplex PCR; in TCRdb, only in-frame clones are kept and a portion is missing. Of 75,000 to 90,000 clones in the sample, roughly 85% were seen once. Study conclusions and caveats: With two AZD1222 doses given, Spike-specific TCR breadth and depth both rose. Clonal diversity may have been underestimated, and the donors were mostly white British, with more females than males.

The sequence came from an adult in good health. The sequences come from peripheral blood, collected on day 0 of AZD1222 vaccination.

The DNA for the CDR3 is TGTGCCAGAAGAGTTACCAGGGATGAAGCTTTCTTT. Protein product: CARRVTRDEAFF. The chain recombines TRBV5-3 with TRBJ1-1; tentative D call: TRBD1 (5 bases). TRBV5-3 is given ORF status, its function remaining uncertain. The CDR3 is 12 residues long. The V and J ends lost 5 bases and 7 bases respectively, with 12 bases between them.